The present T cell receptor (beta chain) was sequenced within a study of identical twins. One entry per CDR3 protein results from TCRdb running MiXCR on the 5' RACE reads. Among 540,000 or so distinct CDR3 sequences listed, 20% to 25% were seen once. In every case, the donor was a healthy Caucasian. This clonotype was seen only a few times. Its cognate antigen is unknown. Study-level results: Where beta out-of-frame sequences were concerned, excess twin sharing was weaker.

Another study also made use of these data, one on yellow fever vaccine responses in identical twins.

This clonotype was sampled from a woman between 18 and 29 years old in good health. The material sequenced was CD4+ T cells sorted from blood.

CDR3 loop: CASRVRRVGTDTQYF. The CDR3, as DNA: TGCGCCTCCCGGGTTCGTAGGGTCGGGACAGATACGCAGTATTTT. The chain uses TRBV10-2 and TRBJ2-3, with D unresolved. There are 15 residues in the CDR3. The germline V and J ends were trimmed by 11 bases and 3 bases, with 21 bases remaining between them. In germline, CDR1 is WSHSY, CDR2 SAAADI.